A selection of T cell receptor beta chains follows, all from one sample in a study of cytotoxic CD8 clonotypes in ibrutinib-treated CLL. Sequencing used immunoSEQ multiplex PCR; TCRdb keeps in-frame clones, though not all of them. Of around 97,000 clones in the sample, around four fifths are singletons; the top ten hold about 29%. Source: PBMCs, taken after 12 months of ibrutinib treatment. The receptors were gathered from a human donor with chronic lymphocytic leukemia. CDR3s include the opening cysteine and the closing phenylalanine or tryptophan. The order of the fields is V gene, D gene, J gene, CDR3 protein. A D gene is named only where the DNA matches it firmly.

>TRBV29-1|TRBD1|TRBJ1-5
CSVKTGRDQPQHF
>TRBV5-1|TRBD1|TRBJ2-3
CASSPRQGAFTDTQYF
>TRBV6-6|NA|TRBJ2-7
CASSYPQGSYEQYF
>TRBV5-1|NA|TRBJ2-1
CASSRSGVTGGGGNEQFF
>TRBV19|NA|TRBJ1-2
CASIPTPKQGFPF
>TRBV7-2|TRBD2|TRBJ2-3
CASSLRGGRTDTQYF
>TRBV27|NA|TRBJ2-7
CASSLRGSMSSYEQYF
>TRBV15|NA|TRBJ2-7
CATSREGNEQYF
>TRBV7-2|NA|TRBJ2-3
CASSLASRGTDTQYF
>TRBV30|TRBD1|TRBJ2-1
CAWSVGRGQVEQFF
>TRBV19|TRBD2|TRBJ2-3
CASSIVAGDVDTQYF
>TRBV5-1|NA|TRBJ2-1
CASRFARNEQFF
>TRBV6-5|TRBD1|TRBJ2-1
CASSMDREYNEQFF
>TRBV18|NA|TRBJ2-7
CASSLSTDYEQYF
>TRBV7-8|NA|TRBJ2-5
CASSSNAPGHEETQYF
>TRBV10-3|NA|TRBJ1-4
CATREAGTNEKLFF
>TRBV5-6|NA|TRBJ2-1
CASSPGLYNEQFF
>TRBV13|TRBD1|TRBJ2-4
CASSPGQGSKNIQYF
>TRBV7-9|NA|TRBJ2-1
CASSPGLLMWNEQFF
>TRBV5-4|NA|TRBJ1-6
CASGRKRAAEGSPLHF
>TRBV5-5|TRBD1|TRBJ1-5
CASSLLLQGAGSNQPQHF
>TRBV5-1|TRBD1|TRBJ2-1
CASSLIPGQGYNEQFF
>TRBV29-1|NA|TRBJ2-7
CSVMGQAYEQYF
>TRBV7-3|NA|TRBJ2-2
CASSPIAGTGELFF
>TRBV6-5|NA|TRBJ2-7
CASSEGYEQYF
>TRBV18|TRBD2|TRBJ2-1
CASSPREGVNEQFF
>TRBV7-2|NA|TRBJ2-2
CASSHPRGGADPEELFF
>TRBV7-9|NA|TRBJ1-1
CASRAANTEAFF
>TRBV4-2|TRBD1|TRBJ2-7
CASSHRTGGIYEQYF
>TRBV6-4|TRBD1|TRBJ2-3
CATGQGADTQYF
>TRBV20-1|NA|TRBJ2-5
CSAEAEETQYF
>TRBV6-1|TRBD1|TRBJ2-5
CASSEQGAVGYTQYF
>TRBV2|TRBD1|TRBJ1-4
CASSIEQGAHEKLFF
>TRBV5-1|TRBD1|TRBJ1-3
CASRSGTGSGNTIYF
>TRBV4-2|NA|TRBJ1-1
CASSQEAKRKAFF
>TRBV10-3|NA|TRBJ1-2
CAISGTSGGRVDGYTF
>TRBV7-9|NA|TRBJ2-7
CASSHPGGEQYF